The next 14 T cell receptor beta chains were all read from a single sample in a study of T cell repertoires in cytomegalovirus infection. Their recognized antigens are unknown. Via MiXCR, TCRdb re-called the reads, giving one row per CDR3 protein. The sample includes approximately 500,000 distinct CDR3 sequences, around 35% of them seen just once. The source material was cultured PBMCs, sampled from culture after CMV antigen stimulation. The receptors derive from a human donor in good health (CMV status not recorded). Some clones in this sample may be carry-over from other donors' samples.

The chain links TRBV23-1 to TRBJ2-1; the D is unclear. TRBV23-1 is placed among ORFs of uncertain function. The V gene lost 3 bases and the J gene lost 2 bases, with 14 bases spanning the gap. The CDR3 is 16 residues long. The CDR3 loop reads CASSQPPNGTYNEQFF. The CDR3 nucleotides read TGCGCCAGCAGTCAGCCCCCCAATGGGACCTACAATGAGCAGTTCTTC.

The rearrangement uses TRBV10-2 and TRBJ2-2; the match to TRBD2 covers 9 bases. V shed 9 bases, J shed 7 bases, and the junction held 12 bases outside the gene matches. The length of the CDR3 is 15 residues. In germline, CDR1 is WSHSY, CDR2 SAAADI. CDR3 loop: CASERAGGPIGELFF. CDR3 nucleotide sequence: TGCGCCAGTGAACGGGCGGGAGGGCCGATCGGGGAGCTGTTTTTT.

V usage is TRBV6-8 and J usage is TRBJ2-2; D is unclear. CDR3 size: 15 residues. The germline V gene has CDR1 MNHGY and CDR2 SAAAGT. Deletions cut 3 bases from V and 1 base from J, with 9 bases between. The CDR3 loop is CASSYLGWNTGELFF. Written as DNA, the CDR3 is TGTGCCAGCAGTTATCTCGGTTGGAACACCGGGGAGCTGTTTTTT.

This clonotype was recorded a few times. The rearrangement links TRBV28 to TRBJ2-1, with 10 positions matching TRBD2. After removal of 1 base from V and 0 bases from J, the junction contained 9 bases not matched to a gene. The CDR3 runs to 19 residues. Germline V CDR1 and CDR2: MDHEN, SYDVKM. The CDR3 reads CASSLLLAGGANSYNEQFF. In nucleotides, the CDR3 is TGTGCCAGCAGTTTATTGTTAGCGGGGGGCGCAAACTCCTACAATGAGCAGTTCTTC. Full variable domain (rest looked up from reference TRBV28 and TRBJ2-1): DVKVTQSSRYLVKRTGEKVFLECVQDMDHENMFWYRQDPGLGLRLIYFSYDVKMKEKGDIPEGYSVSREKKERFSLILESASTNQTSMYLCASSLLLAGGANSYNEQFFGPGTRLTVL.

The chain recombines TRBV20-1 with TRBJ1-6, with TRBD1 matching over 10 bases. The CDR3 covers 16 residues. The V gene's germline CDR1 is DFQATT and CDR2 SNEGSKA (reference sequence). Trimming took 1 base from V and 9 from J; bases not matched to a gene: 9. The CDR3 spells CSARGPGQGIGSPLHF. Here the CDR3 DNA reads TGCAGTGCTAGAGGGCCGGGACAGGGGATTGGTTCACCCCTCCACTTT.

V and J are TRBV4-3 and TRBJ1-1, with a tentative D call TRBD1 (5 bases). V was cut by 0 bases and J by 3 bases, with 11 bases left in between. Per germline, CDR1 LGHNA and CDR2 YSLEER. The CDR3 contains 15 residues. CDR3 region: CASSQDGTGDTEAFF. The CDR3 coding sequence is TGCGCCAGCAGCCAAGATGGGACTGGGGACACTGAAGCTTTCTTT.

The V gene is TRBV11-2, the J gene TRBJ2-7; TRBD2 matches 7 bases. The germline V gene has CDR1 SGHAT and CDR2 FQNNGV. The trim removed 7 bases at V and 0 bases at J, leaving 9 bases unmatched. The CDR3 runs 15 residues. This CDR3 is CASTELGGSSYEQYF. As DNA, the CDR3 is TGTGCCAGCACCGAACTAGGCGGGAGCTCCTACGAGCAGTACTTC. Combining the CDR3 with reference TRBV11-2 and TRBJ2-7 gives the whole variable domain EAGVAQSPRYKIIEKRQSVAFWCNPISGHATLYWYQQILGQGPKLLIQFQNNGVVDDSQLPKDRFSAERLKGVDSTLKIQPAKLEDSAVYLCASTELGGSSYEQYFGPGTRLTVT.

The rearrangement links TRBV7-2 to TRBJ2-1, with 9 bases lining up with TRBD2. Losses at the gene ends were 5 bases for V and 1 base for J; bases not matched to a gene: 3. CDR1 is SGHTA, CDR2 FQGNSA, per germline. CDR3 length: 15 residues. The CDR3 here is CASSLREGSYNEQFF. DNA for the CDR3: TGTGCCAGCAGCCTGCGGGAGGGATCCTACAATGAGCAGTTCTTC.

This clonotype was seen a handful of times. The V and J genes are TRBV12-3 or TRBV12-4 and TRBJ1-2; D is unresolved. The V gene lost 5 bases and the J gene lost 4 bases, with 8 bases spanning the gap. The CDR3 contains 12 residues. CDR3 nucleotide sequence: TGTGCCAGCAGTCCCGGGATCTATGGCTACACCTTC. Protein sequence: CASSPGIYGYTF.

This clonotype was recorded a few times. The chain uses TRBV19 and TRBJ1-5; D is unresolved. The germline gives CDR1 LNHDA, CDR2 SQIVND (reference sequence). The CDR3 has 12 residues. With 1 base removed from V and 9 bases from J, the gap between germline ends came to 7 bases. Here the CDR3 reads CASSIAVAPQHF. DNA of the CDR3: TGTGCCAGTAGTATAGCGGTTGCGCCCCAGCATTTT.

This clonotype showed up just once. The CDR3 region has the DNA TGTGCCAGCAGGAAATCAAGGGGGCTGCCGAACACCGGGGAGCTGTTTTTT. This sequence encodes CASRKSRGLPNTGELFF. V and J are TRBV5-4 and TRBJ2-2; 7 bases align to TRBD1. CDR3 size: 17 residues. Trimming cost V 5 bases and J 0 bases; bases outside gene matches: 10. Germline V gene data show CDR1 as SGHNT and CDR2 as YYREEE (reference sequence).

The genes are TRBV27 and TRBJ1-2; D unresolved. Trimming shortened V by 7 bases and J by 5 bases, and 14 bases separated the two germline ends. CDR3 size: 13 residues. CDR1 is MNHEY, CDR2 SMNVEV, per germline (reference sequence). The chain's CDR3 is CASMDSLGYGYTF. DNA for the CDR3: TGTGCCAGCATGGACTCATTAGGGTATGGCTACACCTTC.

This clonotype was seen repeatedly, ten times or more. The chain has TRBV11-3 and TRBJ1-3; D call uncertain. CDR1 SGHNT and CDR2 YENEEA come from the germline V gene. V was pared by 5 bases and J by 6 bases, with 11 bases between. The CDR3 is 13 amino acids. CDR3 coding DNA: TGTGCCAGCAGCCCTCATTCGTTAAACACCATATATTTT. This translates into CASSPHSLNTIYF.

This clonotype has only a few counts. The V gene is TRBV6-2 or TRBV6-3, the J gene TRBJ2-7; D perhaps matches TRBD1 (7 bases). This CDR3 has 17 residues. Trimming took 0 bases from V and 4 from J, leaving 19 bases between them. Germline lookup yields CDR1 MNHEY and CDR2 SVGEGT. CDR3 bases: TGTGCCAGCAGTTACTCGTTCGGAGGGGGCATGTTGTACGAGCAGTACTTC. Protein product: CASSYSFGGGMLYEQYF.